What follows describes a single TCR beta chain. Germline V gives CDR1 ENHRY, CDR2 SYGVKD. The CDR3 consists of 15 residues. V shed 0 bases and J 8 bases; nucleotides not matched to a gene: 9. The data are from a study of cytomegalovirus exposure and HLA in healthy donors. Generated by immunoSEQ multiplex PCR, the TCRdb table keeps only in-frame clones and is missing some. The sample lists some 350,000 clones, around 90% occurring once. The chain employs TRBV10-3 and TRBJ1-2, with 7 bases fitting TRBD1. This TCR derives from a woman in her thirties in good health and CMV-seropositive. Sequenced: PBMCs. CDR3 nucleotides: TGTGCCATCAGTGAGTCAAGGGGGCAAGGTCGAGGCTACACCTTC. Encoded protein: CAISESRGQGRGYTF.